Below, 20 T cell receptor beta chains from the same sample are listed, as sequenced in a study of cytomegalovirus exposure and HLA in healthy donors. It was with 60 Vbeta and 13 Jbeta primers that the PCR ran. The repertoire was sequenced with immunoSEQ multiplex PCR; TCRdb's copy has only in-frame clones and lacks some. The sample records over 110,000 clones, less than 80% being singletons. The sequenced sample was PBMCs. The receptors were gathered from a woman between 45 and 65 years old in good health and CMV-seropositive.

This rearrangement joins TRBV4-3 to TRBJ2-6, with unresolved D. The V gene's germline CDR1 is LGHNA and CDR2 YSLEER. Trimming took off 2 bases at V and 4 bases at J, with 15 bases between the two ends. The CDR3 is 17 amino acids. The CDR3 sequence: CASSQNSLLSGANVLTF. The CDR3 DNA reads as TGCGCCAGCAGCCAAAACAGTTTATTGTCCGGGGCCAACGTCCTGACTTTC.

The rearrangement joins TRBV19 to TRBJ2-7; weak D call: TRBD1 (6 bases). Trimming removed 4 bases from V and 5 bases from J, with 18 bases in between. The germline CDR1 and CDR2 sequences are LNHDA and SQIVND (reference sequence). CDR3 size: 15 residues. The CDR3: CASSTTGYANDEQYF. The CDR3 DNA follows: TGTGCCAGTAGTACCACAGGGTATGCTAACGACGAGCAGTACTTC.

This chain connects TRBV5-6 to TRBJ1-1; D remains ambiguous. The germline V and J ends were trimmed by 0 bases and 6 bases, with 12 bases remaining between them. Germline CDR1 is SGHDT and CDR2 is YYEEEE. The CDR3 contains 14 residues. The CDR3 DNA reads TGTGCCAGCAGCTTGGGGTGGTCTTTAGCTGAAGCTTTCTTT. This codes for CASSLGWSLAEAFF.

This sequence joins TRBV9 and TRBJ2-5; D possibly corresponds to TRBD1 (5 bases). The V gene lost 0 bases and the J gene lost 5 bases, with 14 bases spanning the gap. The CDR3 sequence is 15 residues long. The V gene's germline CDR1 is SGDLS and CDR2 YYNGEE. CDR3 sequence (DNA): TGTGCCAGCAGCGTAGCAGGGCAGCATGGGGAGACCCAGTACTTC. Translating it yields CASSVAGQHGETQYF.

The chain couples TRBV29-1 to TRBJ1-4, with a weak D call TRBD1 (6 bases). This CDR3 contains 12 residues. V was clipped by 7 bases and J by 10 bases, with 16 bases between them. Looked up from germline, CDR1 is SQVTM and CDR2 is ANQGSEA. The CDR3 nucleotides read TGCAGCGGCTCTCTACAGGGTGGAAAACTGTTTTTT. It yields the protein CSGSLQGGKLFF.

The CDR3 DNA reads as TGTGCCAGCTCACCGACAGGGATATTAGGCAATCAGCCCCAGCATTTT. Its translation is CASSPTGILGNQPQHF. The rearrangement links TRBV18 to TRBJ1-5, with 7 bases identical to TRBD1. The J segment lost 2 bases and the V segment lost 3 bases, leaving 7 bases of the junction unmatched. There are 16 residues in the CDR3. Germline lookup yields CDR1 KGHSH and CDR2 LQKENI.

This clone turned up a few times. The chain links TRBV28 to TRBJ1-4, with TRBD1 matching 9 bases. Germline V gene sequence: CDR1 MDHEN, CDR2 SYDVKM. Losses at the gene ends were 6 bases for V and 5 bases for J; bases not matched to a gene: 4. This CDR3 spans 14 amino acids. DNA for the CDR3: TGTGCCAGCAGCTTCGGGACAGGGAATGAAAAACTGTTTTTT. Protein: CASSFGTGNEKLFF.

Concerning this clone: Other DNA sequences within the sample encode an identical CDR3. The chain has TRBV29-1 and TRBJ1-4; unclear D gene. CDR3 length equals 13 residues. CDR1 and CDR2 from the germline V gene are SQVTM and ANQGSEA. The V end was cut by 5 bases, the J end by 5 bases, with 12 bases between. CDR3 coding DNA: TGCAGCGTTCTATTATCCGGGAATGAAAAACTGTTTTTT. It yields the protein CSVLLSGNEKLFF.

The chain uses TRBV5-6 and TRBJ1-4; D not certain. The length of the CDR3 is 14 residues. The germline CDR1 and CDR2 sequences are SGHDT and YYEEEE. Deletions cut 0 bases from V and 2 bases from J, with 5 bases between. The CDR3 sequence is CASSLDATNEKLFF. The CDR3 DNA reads TGTGCCAGCAGCTTGGATGCGACTAATGAAAAACTGTTTTTT. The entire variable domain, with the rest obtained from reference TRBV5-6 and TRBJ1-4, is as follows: DAGVTQSPTHLIKTRGQQVTLRCSPKSGHDTVSWYQQALGQGPQFIFQYYEEEERQRGNFPDRFSGHQFPNYSSELNVNALLLGDSALYLCASSLDATNEKLFFGSGTQLSVL.

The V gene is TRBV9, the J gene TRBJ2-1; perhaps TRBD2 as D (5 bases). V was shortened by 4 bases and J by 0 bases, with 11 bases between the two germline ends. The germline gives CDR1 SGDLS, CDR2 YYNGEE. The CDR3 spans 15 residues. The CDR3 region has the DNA TGTGCCAGCAGCAGTGAGGGTAGCTCCTACAATGAGCAGTTCTTC. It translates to CASSSEGSSYNEQFF.

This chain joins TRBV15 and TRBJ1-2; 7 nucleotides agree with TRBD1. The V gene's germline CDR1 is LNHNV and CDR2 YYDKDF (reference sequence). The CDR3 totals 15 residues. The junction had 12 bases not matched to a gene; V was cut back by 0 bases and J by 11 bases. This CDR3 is CATSREGTALLRYTF. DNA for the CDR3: TGTGCCACCAGCAGAGAGGGGACAGCCCTTCTTCGGTACACCTTC.

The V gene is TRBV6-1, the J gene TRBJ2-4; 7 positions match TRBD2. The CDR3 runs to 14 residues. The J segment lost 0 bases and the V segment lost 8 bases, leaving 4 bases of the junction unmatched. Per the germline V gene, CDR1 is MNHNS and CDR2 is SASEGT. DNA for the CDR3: TGTGCCAGCGGGGGGGATTTAGCCAAAAACATTCAGTACTTC. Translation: CASGGDLAKNIQYF.

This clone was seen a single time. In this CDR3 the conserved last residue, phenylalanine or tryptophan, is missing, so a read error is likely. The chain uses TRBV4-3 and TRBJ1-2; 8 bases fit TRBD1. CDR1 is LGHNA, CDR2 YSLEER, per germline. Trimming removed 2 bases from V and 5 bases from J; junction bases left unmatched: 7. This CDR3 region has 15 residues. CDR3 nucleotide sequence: TGCGCCAGCAGCCAACGCGGGACAGGTCGATATGGCTACACCCTC. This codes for CASSQRGTGRYGYTL.

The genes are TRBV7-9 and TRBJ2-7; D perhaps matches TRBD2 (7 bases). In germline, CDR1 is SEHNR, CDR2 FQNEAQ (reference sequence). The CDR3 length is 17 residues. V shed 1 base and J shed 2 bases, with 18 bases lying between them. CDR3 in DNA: TGTGCCAGCAGCTTAGAGAGGGGGGGGCTATCGACCTACGAGCAGTACTTC. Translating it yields CASSLERGGLSTYEQYF.

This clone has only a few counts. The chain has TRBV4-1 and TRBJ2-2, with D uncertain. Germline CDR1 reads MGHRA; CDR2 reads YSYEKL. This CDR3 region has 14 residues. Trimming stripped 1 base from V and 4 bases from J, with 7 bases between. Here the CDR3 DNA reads TGCGCCAGCAGCCAAGGACTTCTCACCGGGGAGCTGTTTTTT. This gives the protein CASSQGLLTGELFF.

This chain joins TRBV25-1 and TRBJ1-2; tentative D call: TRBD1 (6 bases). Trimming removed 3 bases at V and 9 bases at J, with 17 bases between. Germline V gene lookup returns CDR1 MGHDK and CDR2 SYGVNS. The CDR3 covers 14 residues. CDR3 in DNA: TGTGCCAGCAGTGAGGGGTCCATTGGACAGCGCTACACCTTC. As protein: CASSEGSIGQRYTF.

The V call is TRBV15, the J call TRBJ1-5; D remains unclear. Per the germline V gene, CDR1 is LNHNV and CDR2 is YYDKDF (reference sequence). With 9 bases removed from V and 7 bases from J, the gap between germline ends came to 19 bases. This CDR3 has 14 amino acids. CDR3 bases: TGTGCCACGTCGGAGGATCGCCTTCGACAGCCCCAGCATTTT. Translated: CATSEDRLRQPQHF. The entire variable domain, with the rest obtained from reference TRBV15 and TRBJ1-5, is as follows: DAMVIQNPRYQVTQFGKPVTLSCSQTLNHNVMYWYQQKSSQAPKLLFHYYDKDFNNEADTPDNFQSRRPNTSFCFLDIRSPGLGDTAMYLCATSEDRLRQPQHFGDGTRLSIL.

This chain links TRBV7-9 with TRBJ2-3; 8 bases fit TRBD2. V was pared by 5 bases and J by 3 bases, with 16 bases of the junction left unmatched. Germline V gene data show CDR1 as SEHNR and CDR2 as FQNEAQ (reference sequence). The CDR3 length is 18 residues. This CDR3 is CASSPPGGGSPRTDTQYF. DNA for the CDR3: TGTGCCAGCAGCCCCCCTGGCGGGGGGTCACCACGAACAGATACGCAGTATTTT.

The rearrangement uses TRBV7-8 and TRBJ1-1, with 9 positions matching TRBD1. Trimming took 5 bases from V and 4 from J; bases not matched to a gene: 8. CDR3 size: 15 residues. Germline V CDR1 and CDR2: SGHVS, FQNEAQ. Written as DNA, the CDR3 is TGTGCCAGCAGCATACGGACAGGGGACCTCACTGAAGCTTTCTTT. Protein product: CASSIRTGDLTEAFF.

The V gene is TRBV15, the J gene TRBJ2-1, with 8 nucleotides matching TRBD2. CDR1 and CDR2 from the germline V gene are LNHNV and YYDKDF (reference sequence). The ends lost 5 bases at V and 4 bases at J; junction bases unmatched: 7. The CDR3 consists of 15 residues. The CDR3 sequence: CATSPTPGGYNEQFF. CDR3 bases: TGTGCCACCAGCCCCACTCCGGGAGGGTACAATGAGCAGTTCTTC.